This passage covers 7 T cell receptor beta chains from one sample sequenced in a study of blood T cell repertoires in COVID-19 (dated by TCRdb to 2018 to 2021). Libraries were built with the immunoSEQ multiplex PCR assay. The table comes from immuneACCESS by way of TCRdb, which keeps in-frame sequences with V and J called. Part of the clones is missing from these tables; in studies checked, under half for an unresolved V gene and the rest for unknown reasons. The sample table records over 95,000 clones; approximately 80% of these occur just once. The top ten clones comprise about 10% of the sample. Sequenced material: peripheral blood. The receptors originated from a human donor in a cohort sampled during active COVID-19.

The chain couples TRBV7-9 to TRBJ1-6; TRBD1 matches at 8 bases. This CDR3 has 16 residues. The V segment lost 6 bases and the J segment 3 bases; nucleotides outside the gene matches: 7. Germline V gives CDR1 SEHNR, CDR2 FQNEAQ (reference sequence). The CDR3, as DNA: TGTGCCAGCAGTCAAGGACAGGGATTCTATAATTCACCCCTCCACTTT. Translating it yields CASSQGQGFYNSPLHF.

The rearrangement joins TRBV27 to TRBJ2-1, with TRBD2 identical over 7 bases. Germline V CDR1 and CDR2: MNHEY, SMNVEV (reference sequence). The J segment lost 4 bases and the V segment lost 2 bases, leaving 8 bases of the junction unmatched. The CDR3 sequence is 16 residues long. CDR3 residues: CASSLEAGFGYNEQFF. Written as DNA, the CDR3 is TGTGCCAGCAGTTTAGAAGCGGGATTTGGGTACAATGAGCAGTTCTTC.

The chain has TRBV19 and TRBJ2-1, with TRBD2 matching 10 bases. Germline trimming cut 0 bases from V and 5 bases from J; bases unmatched to any gene: 4. The germline CDR1 and CDR2 sequences are LNHDA and SQIVND (reference sequence). The length of the CDR3 is 16 residues. Written as DNA, the CDR3 is TGTGCCAGTAGTATAGAGGGACTAGCGTCGCACAATGAGCAGTTCTTC. Its protein is CASSIEGLASHNEQFF.

This clone was seen a handful of times. The chain links TRBV2 to TRBJ1-1; TRBD1 is a possible D gene (5 bases). Germline lookup yields CDR1 SNHLY and CDR2 FYNNEI. V was shortened by 6 bases and J by 0 bases, with 11 bases between the two germline ends. The length of the CDR3 is 14 residues. The CDR3 bases are TGTGCCAGCAGGACAGAAAGTATGAACACTGAAGCTTTCTTT. Amino acids: CASRTESMNTEAFF. Looking up the rest from reference TRBV2 and TRBJ1-1 gives the full variable domain: EPEVTQTPSHQVTQMGQEVILRCVPISNHLYFYWYRQILGQKVEFLVSFYNNEISEKSEIFDDQFSVERPDGSNFTLKIRSTKLEDSAMYFCASRTESMNTEAFFGQGTRLTVV.

The chain links TRBV7-2 to TRBJ1-1; 12 nucleotides agree with TRBD1. Germline CDR1 SGHTA, CDR2 FQGNSA. CDR3 length: 17 residues. V shed 5 bases, J shed 2 bases, and the junction held 9 bases outside the gene matches. The CDR3 sequence is CASSKPGQGAANTEAFF. In nucleotides, the CDR3 is TGTGCCAGCAGCAAACCGGGACAGGGGGCGGCTAACACTGAAGCTTTCTTT. The variable domain in full, with the rest retrieved from reference TRBV7-2 and TRBJ1-1, is GAGVSQSPSNKVTEKGKDVELRCDPISGHTALYWYRQSLGQGLEFLIYFQGNSAPDKSGLPSDRFSAERTGGSVSTLTIQRTQQEDSAVYLCASSKPGQGAANTEAFFGQGTRLTVV.

The chain joins TRBV7-2 to TRBJ2-1; tentative D call: TRBD1 (6 bases). Per germline, CDR1 SGHTA and CDR2 FQGNSA. V gave up 9 bases and J gave up 5 bases, with 14 bases separating them. The CDR3 extends over 13 amino acids. DNA of the CDR3: TGTGCCAGTATAGAGGGGGTCAACAATGAGCAGTTCTTC. Translating it yields CASIEGVNNEQFF.

The chain carries TRBV6-2 or TRBV6-3 and TRBJ2-5, with TRBD2 matching over 9 bases. In germline, CDR1 is MNHEY, CDR2 SVGEGT. This CDR3 is built from 17 residues. V trimming: 2 bases; J trimming: 1 base; junction bases outside the gene matches: 8. The CDR3 DNA reads TGTGCCAGCAGTTACGGTGGTCTAGCGGGAACCCAAGAGACCCAGTACTTC. Translated, it gives CASSYGGLAGTQETQYF.